This is a list of T cell receptor beta chains from one sample in a study of blood T cell repertoires in COVID-19. Repertoires were generated with immunoSEQ multiplex PCR, while TCRdb's copy carries only in-frame clones and drops some. The sample holds roughly 53,000 clones, about 81% seen once. The sequencing input was peripheral blood. These receptors all come from a man in his 70s with active COVID-19. The CDR3 runs from the conserved cysteine through the conserved F or W. D genes are given only for firm matches. Only some rows state a clone size, as once, few, many or a class for expanded clones.

j_call: TRBJ1-6
clone_size: NA
d_call: TRBD1
v_call: TRBV4-2
cdr3_nt: TGTGCCAGCAGCCAACTCACAGGGGAAAAAAGGAATTCACCCCTCCACTTT
cdr3_aa: CASSQLTGEKRNSPLHF

j_call: TRBJ1-1
clone_size: NA
d_call: NA
v_call: TRBV28
cdr3_nt: TGTGCCAGCAGTTCATACGTGGGGGGAGTGGGCGCTGAAGCTTTCTTT
cdr3_aa: CASSSYVGGVGAEAFF

j_call: TRBJ2-7
clone_size: NA
d_call: NA
v_call: TRBV28
cdr3_nt: TGTGCCAGCAGTTTACCACAGGGAGCCTACGAGCAGTACTTC
cdr3_aa: CASSLPQGAYEQYF

j_call: TRBJ2-7
clone_size: NA
d_call: NA
v_call: TRBV7-2
cdr3_nt: TGTGCCAGCAGCTTAGCTGGACTTTCCGGGACCTACGAGCAGTACTTC
cdr3_aa: CASSLAGLSGTYEQYF

j_call: TRBJ2-5
clone_size: once
d_call: NA
v_call: TRBV5-1
cdr3_nt: TGCGCCAGCAGCGCACTTCCCGGGAAAGAGACCCAGTACTTC
cdr3_aa: CASSALPGKETQYF

j_call: TRBJ2-3
clone_size: NA
d_call: NA
v_call: TRBV6-6
cdr3_nt: TGTGCCAGCAGTTATGGACAAGATACGCAGTATTTT
cdr3_aa: CASSYGQDTQYF

j_call: TRBJ2-2
clone_size: once
d_call: TRBD2
v_call: TRBV9
cdr3_nt: TGTGCCAGCAGCGCCAGACTAGCGGGAGGCACCGGGGAGCTGTTTTTT
cdr3_aa: CASSARLAGGTGELFF

j_call: TRBJ1-3
clone_size: NA
d_call: TRBD1
v_call: TRBV28
cdr3_nt: TGTGCCAGCAGTGGGGGACAGGGGGCTGGAAACACCATATATTTT
cdr3_aa: CASSGGQGAGNTIYF

j_call: TRBJ2-7
clone_size: NA
d_call: NA
v_call: TRBV18
cdr3_nt: TGTGCCAGCTCATCCCGGGAAAAAGGTGGGCAGTACTTC
cdr3_aa: CASSSREKGGQYF

j_call: TRBJ2-7
clone_size: NA
d_call: TRBD2
v_call: TRBV28
cdr3_nt: TGTGCCAGCAGCCCCACGGCGGGAGGGGGAGCCTACGAGCAGTACTTC
cdr3_aa: CASSPTAGGGAYEQYF

j_call: TRBJ2-7
clone_size: NA
d_call: NA
v_call: TRBV6-2/TRBV6-3
cdr3_nt: TGTGCCAGCAGTTCCTCGACAAGCCAACCCTACGAGCAGTACTTC
cdr3_aa: CASSSSTSQPYEQYF

j_call: TRBJ2-3
clone_size: NA
d_call: NA
v_call: TRBV28
cdr3_nt: TGTGCCAGCAGTTTTCAAGATACGCAGTATTTT
cdr3_aa: CASSFQDTQYF

j_call: TRBJ1-2
clone_size: NA
d_call: NA
v_call: TRBV30
cdr3_nt: TGTGCCGGCTACAGTACTTCTAACTATGGCTACACCTTC
cdr3_aa: CAGYSTSNYGYTF

j_call: TRBJ2-7
clone_size: NA
d_call: TRBD2
v_call: TRBV6-2/TRBV6-3
cdr3_nt: TGTGCCAGCAGTTCATCTAGCGGGAAGGTGAGCTCCTACGAGCAGTACTTC
cdr3_aa: CASSSSSGKVSSYEQYF

j_call: TRBJ1-1
clone_size: many
d_call: NA
v_call: TRBV12-3/TRBV12-4
cdr3_nt: TGTGCCAGCAGTTTAGCGGCGGCTGAAGCTTTCTTT
cdr3_aa: CASSLAAAEAFF

j_call: TRBJ1-2
clone_size: NA
d_call: NA
v_call: TRBV3-1/TRBV3-2
cdr3_nt: TGTGCCAGCAGCGACCTTACAGGAGTCGGGAGGGGCTACACCTTC
cdr3_aa: CASSDLTGVGRGYTF

j_call: TRBJ2-2
clone_size: NA
d_call: TRBD1
v_call: TRBV7-3
cdr3_nt: TGTGCCAGCAGCTTGACCCCGGGACAGGGAGACACCGGGGAGCTGTTTTTT
cdr3_aa: CASSLTPGQGDTGELFF

j_call: TRBJ1-4
clone_size: once
d_call: NA
v_call: TRBV20-1
cdr3_nt: TGCAGTGCTAGTGGTGGGGCCCTTACTAATGAAAAACTGTTTTTT
cdr3_aa: CSASGGALTNEKLFF

j_call: TRBJ1-2
clone_size: NA
d_call: NA
v_call: TRBV27
cdr3_nt: TGTGCCAGCAGTTTATCGCCCCCGGGGGGGGGCTATGGCTACACCTTC
cdr3_aa: CASSLSPPGGGYGYTF

j_call: TRBJ2-2
clone_size: NA
d_call: NA
v_call: TRBV11-3
cdr3_nt: TGTGCCAGCAGCTTCTTTGGGGGAGGTGTTACCGGGGAGCTGTTTTTT
cdr3_aa: CASSFFGGGVTGELFF

j_call: TRBJ2-3
clone_size: NA
d_call: TRBD2
v_call: TRBV7-8
cdr3_nt: TGTGCCAGCAGCTTACTTCGGACTAGCGGGAGTTCAGATACGCAGTATTTT
cdr3_aa: CASSLLRTSGSSDTQYF

j_call: TRBJ2-3
clone_size: NA
d_call: TRBD2
v_call: TRBV7-2
cdr3_nt: TGTGCCAGCAGCTTAACGAGCGGGAGGACCGCAGATACGCAGTATTTT
cdr3_aa: CASSLTSGRTADTQYF

j_call: TRBJ1-1
clone_size: NA
d_call: TRBD1
v_call: TRBV18
cdr3_nt: TGTGCCAGCTCACAGACAGGGGAGAACACTGAAGCTTTCTTT
cdr3_aa: CASSQTGENTEAFF

j_call: TRBJ2-1
clone_size: few
d_call: TRBD2
v_call: TRBV4-3
cdr3_nt: TGCGCCAGCAGCCAAGAATGGGGACTAGCATTGGGTAATGAGCAGTTCTTC
cdr3_aa: CASSQEWGLALGNEQFF

j_call: TRBJ2-7
clone_size: NA
d_call: NA
v_call: TRBV30
cdr3_nt: TGTGCCTGGAGCCCGATGGGTAGCGGTACCTACGAGCAGTACTTC
cdr3_aa: CAWSPMGSGTYEQYF

j_call: TRBJ2-2
clone_size: NA
d_call: NA
v_call: TRBV6-5
cdr3_nt: TGTGCCAGCAGTTACGGGGGGACGAACACCGGGGAGCTGTTTTTT
cdr3_aa: CASSYGGTNTGELFF

j_call: TRBJ2-5
clone_size: NA
d_call: NA
v_call: TRBV18
cdr3_nt: TGTGCCAGCTCACCACCAAGCCGGACAGTGGGAGAGACCCAGTACTTC
cdr3_aa: CASSPPSRTVGETQYF

j_call: TRBJ2-2
clone_size: NA
d_call: TRBD1
v_call: TRBV28
cdr3_nt: TGTGCCAGCAGGAAGCCGGGACAGGGGCCAGTAAAGACCGGGGAGCTGTTTTTT
cdr3_aa: CASRKPGQGPVKTGELFF

j_call: TRBJ2-1
clone_size: NA
d_call: TRBD1
v_call: TRBV6-1
cdr3_nt: TGTGCCAGCAGTGGAGCAACAGGGGACTCCTACAATGAGCAGTTCTTC
cdr3_aa: CASSGATGDSYNEQFF

j_call: TRBJ2-6
clone_size: NA
d_call: NA
v_call: TRBV19
cdr3_nt: TGTGCCAGTAGTTCGAGGGAGTATGGGGCCAACGTCCTGACTTTC
cdr3_aa: CASSSREYGANVLTF

j_call: TRBJ2-3
clone_size: NA
d_call: NA
v_call: TRBV3-1/TRBV3-2
cdr3_nt: TGTGCCAGCACGTCCTGGAGCGTCAGCACAGATACGCAGTATTTT
cdr3_aa: CASTSWSVSTDTQYF

j_call: TRBJ1-3
clone_size: NA
d_call: TRBD1
v_call: TRBV19
cdr3_nt: TGTGCCAGTAGTCGCGACAGGGGGCACGGAAACACCATATATTTT
cdr3_aa: CASSRDRGHGNTIYF

j_call: TRBJ2-3
clone_size: NA
d_call: NA
v_call: TRBV7-2
cdr3_nt: TGTGCCAGCAGCTTAACTTCAGATACGCAGTATTTT
cdr3_aa: CASSLTSDTQYF

j_call: TRBJ1-5
clone_size: NA
d_call: NA
v_call: TRBV28
cdr3_nt: TGTGCCAGCAGTTTAAAGTCGTACTACAACGATGGCCCCCAGCATTTT
cdr3_aa: CASSLKSYYNDGPQHF

j_call: TRBJ1-3
clone_size: few
d_call: NA
v_call: TRBV7-8
cdr3_nt: TGTGCCAGCAGCTTATTTGAGGGAGTCGGATCTGGAAACACCATATATTTT
cdr3_aa: CASSLFEGVGSGNTIYF

j_call: TRBJ2-2
clone_size: NA
d_call: TRBD2
v_call: TRBV4-3
cdr3_nt: TGCGCCAGCAGCCAAGGGGTGCGGGAGAGAACCGGGGAGCTGTTTTTT
cdr3_aa: CASSQGVRERTGELFF

j_call: TRBJ1-1
clone_size: NA
d_call: NA
v_call: TRBV5-6
cdr3_nt: TGTGCCAGCAGCTTCTGGCAGGGTGCCCAAGCTTTCTTT
cdr3_aa: CASSFWQGAQAFF

j_call: TRBJ2-1
clone_size: NA
d_call: NA
v_call: TRBV7-2
cdr3_nt: TGTGCCAGCAGCTTAGGGCGGACTTACAATGAGCAGTTCTTC
cdr3_aa: CASSLGRTYNEQFF

j_call: TRBJ2-2
clone_size: NA
d_call: NA
v_call: TRBV9
cdr3_nt: TGTGCCAGCAGCGCCCAAGTAGTGAACACCGGGGAGCTGTTTTTT
cdr3_aa: CASSAQVVNTGELFF

j_call: TRBJ2-3
clone_size: few
d_call: NA
v_call: TRBV3-1/TRBV3-2
cdr3_nt: TGTGCCAGCAGCCAAGGGAGTTCCACAGATACGCAGTATTTT
cdr3_aa: CASSQGSSTDTQYF

j_call: TRBJ2-3
clone_size: NA
d_call: NA
v_call: TRBV6-6
cdr3_nt: TGTGCCAGCAGTTACTCCCCCCGGGGTGATACGCAGTATTTT
cdr3_aa: CASSYSPRGDTQYF

j_call: TRBJ2-5
clone_size: NA
d_call: NA
v_call: TRBV3-1/TRBV3-2
cdr3_nt: TGTGCCAGCAGCCAAGGATTAGCAGAGACCCAGTACTTC
cdr3_aa: CASSQGLAETQYF

j_call: TRBJ2-6
clone_size: NA
d_call: TRBD1
v_call: TRBV5-1
cdr3_nt: TGCGCCAGCAGCCCTACTGCAGGGGGCGCCGCCTCTGGGGCCAACGTCCTGACTTTC
cdr3_aa: CASSPTAGGAASGANVLTF

j_call: TRBJ1-4
clone_size: NA
d_call: NA
v_call: TRBV6-5
cdr3_nt: TGTGCCAGCAGTTACTCGAAGGGGTTAGCTAATGAAAAACTGTTTTTT
cdr3_aa: CASSYSKGLANEKLFF

j_call: TRBJ2-7
clone_size: NA
d_call: TRBD1
v_call: TRBV5-1
cdr3_nt: TGCGCCAGCAGCTTACTGGACAGGGTCTACGAGCAGTACTTC
cdr3_aa: CASSLLDRVYEQYF

j_call: TRBJ2-5
clone_size: NA
d_call: TRBD2
v_call: TRBV7-9
cdr3_nt: TGTGCCAGCAGCAGGAGGACTAGCGGGAAGGAGACCCAGTACTTC
cdr3_aa: CASSRRTSGKETQYF

j_call: TRBJ2-5
clone_size: few
d_call: NA
v_call: TRBV6-5
cdr3_nt: TGTGCCAGCAGTACGGGACTCGCTAGCGAGACCCAGTACTTC
cdr3_aa: CASSTGLASETQYF

j_call: TRBJ1-3
clone_size: NA
d_call: NA
v_call: TRBV6-5
cdr3_nt: TGTGCCAGCAGTTACACAGGGTTCAACTCTGGAAACACCATATATTTT
cdr3_aa: CASSYTGFNSGNTIYF

j_call: TRBJ2-4
clone_size: NA
d_call: TRBD2
v_call: TRBV7-2
cdr3_nt: TGTGCCAGCAGCTTAGCACTAGCGGGAGGATCTCATCAGTACTTC
cdr3_aa: CASSLALAGGSHQYF

j_call: TRBJ1-3
clone_size: few
d_call: NA
v_call: TRBV23-1
cdr3_nt: TGCGCCAGCAGTCAATCCCCCAGCTCTGGAAACACCATATATTTT
cdr3_aa: CASSQSPSSGNTIYF

j_call: TRBJ2-2
clone_size: NA
d_call: TRBD1
v_call: TRBV4-3
cdr3_nt: TGCGCCAGCAGCCAAGGGACAGGGATCACCGGGGAGCTGTTTTTT
cdr3_aa: CASSQGTGITGELFF

j_call: TRBJ2-7
clone_size: NA
d_call: TRBD1
v_call: TRBV19
cdr3_nt: TGTGCCAGTAGTGTAACAGGGGGGCATTCCTACGAGCAGTACTTC
cdr3_aa: CASSVTGGHSYEQYF

j_call: TRBJ2-7
clone_size: NA
d_call: TRBD1
v_call: TRBV19
cdr3_nt: TGTGCCAGTCGGACAGGGAATGGCGAGCAGTACTTC
cdr3_aa: CASRTGNGEQYF